The 4 T cell receptor beta chains given below trace back to one sample, sequenced in a study of human T cells and chemical hapten exposure. MiXCR, applied by TCRdb to the 5' RACE reads, yields one record per CDR3 protein. The profile shows 110,000 or so distinct CDR3 sequences, approximately 19% of them singletons. It was unfractionated whole blood from which total RNA was extracted. These receptor sequences come from a human donor in good health.

This clonotype has just a few counts. The chain is built from TRBV12-3 or TRBV12-4 and TRBJ2-1, with 9 bases aligning to TRBD2. This CDR3 contains 14 residues. Trimming cost V 6 bases and J 1 base; bases outside gene matches: 1. The DNA for the CDR3 is TGTGCCAGCAGACTAGCGGGTTCCTACAATGAGCAGTTCTTC. It yields the protein CASRLAGSYNEQFF.

This clonotype was seen only a few times. The gene calls are TRBV9 and TRBJ1-3; D might be TRBD1 (5 bases). Germline V CDR1 and CDR2: SGDLS, YYNGEE. This CDR3 region has 14 residues. V was trimmed by 4 bases and J by 0 bases, leaving 8 bases between them. The CDR3 nucleotides read TGTGCCAGCAGCTCCGGGGCCTCTGGAAACACCATATATTTT. It encodes CASSSGASGNTIYF.

The rearrangement uses TRBV28 and TRBJ2-7; 11 bases fit TRBD2. CDR1 and CDR2 from the germline V gene are MDHEN and SYDVKM. The V and J ends lost 3 bases and 3 bases, in that order; junction bases with no gene match: 10. This CDR3 is built from 17 residues. CDR3 in DNA: TGTGCCAGCAGTTTCGAGCAACTAGCGGGAGTTGGCTACGAGCAGTACTTC. Encoded protein: CASSFEQLAGVGYEQYF.

This rearrangement joins TRBV30 to TRBJ1-1, with 9 bases identical to TRBD1. Germline CDR1 GTSNPN, CDR2 SVGIG (reference sequence). This CDR3 contains 14 residues. Trimming took 3 bases from V and 4 from J; bases not matched to a gene: 6. CDR3 sequence reads: CAWRGDRDITEAFF. The CDR3 nucleotides read TGTGCCTGGAGGGGGGACAGGGATATCACTGAAGCTTTCTTT. The full variable domain, in which reference TRBV30 and TRBJ1-1 provide the parts outside the CDR3, is SQTIHQWPATLVQPVGSPLSLECTVEGTSNPNLYWYRQAAGRGLQLLFYSVGIGQISSEVPQNLSASRPQDRQFILSSKKLLLSDSGFYLCAWRGDRDITEAFFGQGTRLTVV.